What follows are 3 T cell receptor beta chains derived from one specimen sequenced in a study of blood T cell repertoires in COVID-19. The method was immunoSEQ multiplex PCR; TCRdb's version includes in-frame clones alone and lacks a portion of them. Of 310,000 or so clones in the sample, around nine tenths were seen once. Sequencing was done on a sample of PBMCs or T cells enriched from blood (not recorded which). The receptors derive from a woman aged 40 to 50 who had recovered from COVID-19.

The J gene is TRBJ2-6, the V gene TRBV7-3, with D maybe TRBD2 (5 bases). The CDR3 spans 16 residues. Germline CDR1 is SGHTA and CDR2 is FQGTGA. V was cut by 3 bases and J by 0 bases, with 9 bases left in between. The CDR3 region is CASSFEGSSGANVLTF. The CDR3 DNA sequence: TGTGCCAGCAGCTTCGAGGGATCCTCTGGGGCCAACGTCCTGACTTTC.

This rearrangement joins TRBV18 to TRBJ1-4; 9 positions agree with TRBD1. The CDR3 sequence is 18 residues long. V trimming: 4 bases; J trimming: 6 bases; junction bases outside the gene matches: 15. Germline CDR1 is KGHSH and CDR2 is LQKENI. CDR3 in amino acids: CASSHSGTGIRGDEKLFF. The DNA of the CDR3 is TGTGCCAGCTCACACTCCGGGACAGGGATAAGAGGGGATGAAAAACTGTTTTTT.

The chain joins TRBV29-1 to TRBJ2-3; a possible D gene is TRBD2 (5 bases). The ends were cut back, 7 bases at V and 0 bases at J, with 11 bases in the middle. The V gene's germline CDR1 is SQVTM and CDR2 ANQGSEA. The CDR3 consists of 13 residues. This CDR3 reads CSGGNRSTDTQYF. CDR3 DNA sequence: TGCAGCGGAGGGAACCGGAGCACAGATACGCAGTATTTT.